Below are 13 T cell receptor beta chains sequenced from a single sample in a study of blood T cells in healthy people across ages (dated by TCRdb to 2015 to 2017). The method behind the library was 5' RACE. TCRdb lists the instrument as Illumina HiSeq 2500. A second PCR of about 7 to 12 cycles was run with a J-beta primer mix and a sample-barcoded 5' primer. TCRdb itself trimmed the public reads at Q25 with fastp, ran MiXCR and retained productive beta chains. Each entry is one CDR3 protein sequence, shown with its most common DNA and genes. The sample records 650,000 to 800,000 distinct CDR3 sequences, under 55% of which are singletons. In total, the top ten clones hold approximately 19% of the sample. The sequencing sample was made of blood. The receptor set was obtained from a man aged 55 to 70 in good health.

The rearrangement joins TRBV20-1 to TRBJ1-5; 7 nucleotides align to TRBD1. Trimming at V came to 5 bases and at J to 9 bases, leaving 10 bases not matched to a gene. The CDR3 loop spans 13 amino acids. CDR1 is DFQATT, CDR2 SNEGSKA, per germline (reference sequence). The CDR3 is CSAGLTGPRPQHF. The CDR3 coding sequence is TGCAGTGCTGGACTGACAGGGCCTAGGCCCCAGCATTTT.

The chain recombines TRBV7-9 with TRBJ1-2; a weak D match, TRBD1 (5 bases). This CDR3 has 11 amino acids. Germline lookup yields CDR1 SEHNR and CDR2 FQNEAQ (reference sequence). The V gene lost 11 bases and the J gene lost 8 bases, with 15 bases spanning the gap. CDR3 DNA sequence: TGTGCCGGATCCAGGGTTTCCGGCTACACCTTC. This gives the protein CAGSRVSGYTF.

This chain joins TRBV20-1 and TRBJ1-2, with 7 bases aligning to TRBD1. Germline CDR1 is DFQATT and CDR2 is SNEGSKA (reference sequence). There are 13 residues in the CDR3. CDR3 sequence: CSRRKGGDDGYTF. In DNA, the CDR3 is TGCAGCCGGAGGAAAGGGGGCGACGATGGCTACACCTTC.

This clonotype was detected only once. V is TRBV7-9 and J is TRBJ1-5; D is uncertain. Trimming cost V 5 bases and J 3 bases, with 8 bases left between them. The germline CDR1 and CDR2 sequences are SEHNR and FQNEAQ (reference sequence). The CDR3 length is 13 residues. The CDR3 nucleotides read TGTGCCAGCAGCCGGTTGGCCAATCAGCCCCAGCATTTT. Amino acid sequence: CASSRLANQPQHF.

The J gene is TRBJ2-7, the V gene TRBV20-1; 10 bases line up with TRBD1. Per the germline V gene, CDR1 is DFQATT and CDR2 is SNEGSKA (reference sequence). Unmatched junction bases numbered 5, after V lost 6 bases and J lost 3 bases. CDR3 length: 13 amino acids. The CDR3 DNA reads TGCAGTGCCAGGCGGGACAGGGGCTACGAGCAGTACTTC. Its protein is CSARRDRGYEQYF.

The chain is built from TRBV12-3 or TRBV12-4 and TRBJ2-1; 8 bases are shared with TRBD1. V was pared by 6 bases and J by 8 bases, with 9 bases of the junction left unmatched. The CDR3 covers 14 residues. CDR3 region: CASSPGQGTHEQFF. The CDR3 region has the DNA TGTGCCAGCAGCCCAGGACAGGGTACCCATGAGCAGTTCTTC.

The chain employs TRBV7-2 and TRBJ2-1; 10 nucleotides match TRBD1. CDR1 SGHTA and CDR2 FQGNSA come from the germline V gene. V lost 5 bases and J lost 6; bases outside the gene matches: 7. There are 15 residues in the CDR3. CDR3 amino acids: CTSSRQGAPINEQFF. The CDR3 DNA reads TGTACCAGCAGCCGACAGGGGGCGCCGATCAATGAGCAGTTCTTC.

The rearrangement links TRBV6-6 to TRBJ2-7; D gene unclear. This CDR3 has 14 amino acids. Looked up from germline, CDR1 is MNHNY and CDR2 is SVGAGI (reference sequence). Trimming pared 5 bases from V and 0 bases from J, leaving 11 bases between. CDR3 loop: CASSPRGDSYEQYF. The CDR3 DNA reads as TGTGCCAGCAGTCCGCGAGGAGACTCCTACGAGCAGTACTTC.

This clonotype was seen more than once but under ten times. J is TRBJ2-7 and V is TRBV6-5; unclear D gene. The CDR3 is 13 amino acids. Germline V gene sequence: CDR1 MNHEY, CDR2 SVGAGI. V was pared by 2 bases and J by 4 bases, with 9 bases between. The CDR3, as DNA: TGTGCCAGCAGTTACGCTTGGGCTTACGAGCAGTACTTC. This sequence encodes CASSYAWAYEQYF.

The chain carries TRBV4-3 and TRBJ2-7; D not certain. Trimming pared 0 bases from V and 12 bases from J, leaving 21 bases between. This CDR3 contains 15 residues. Germline V CDR1 and CDR2: LGHNA, YSLEER. The CDR3 bases are TGCGCCAGCAGCCAAGATCGCAGTGTTCCGAATGTTTGGTACTTC. Protein product: CASSQDRSVPNVWYF.

V is TRBV6-5 and J is TRBJ2-3, with 10 nucleotides matching TRBD2. Germline assignment: CDR1 MNHEY and CDR2 SVGAGI. The CDR3 contains 15 residues. V was pared by 2 bases and J by 10 bases, with 9 bases of the junction left unmatched. The CDR3 is CASSYPAGGVDSQYF. The CDR3 DNA sequence: TGTGCCAGCAGTTACCCAGCGGGGGGGGTTGATTCGCAGTATTTT.

The chain uses TRBV7-9 and TRBJ2-5; D is uncertain. The CDR3 covers 16 residues. Germline V gene data show CDR1 as SEHNR and CDR2 as FQNEAQ (reference sequence). V lost 6 bases and J 3 bases, leaving 20 bases between the germline ends. The CDR3 protein is CASSRRLLSLEETQYF. In DNA, the CDR3 is TGTGCCAGCAGTCGCCGACTTCTATCCCTTGAAGAGACCCAGTACTTC.

The J gene is TRBJ2-7, the V gene TRBV5-1; D unclear. The end of the DNA fits TRBJ2-5 better, so the J call may be wrong. The CDR3 is 14 residues long. The germline gives CDR1 SGHRS, CDR2 YFSETQ. CDR3 sequence: CASSSQDPVETQYF. The CDR3 coding sequence is TGCGCCAGCAGCTCCCAGGATCCAGTAGAGACCCAGTACTTC.